Ten or more counts support the clone carrying this TCR beta chain. The antigen is not known. This sample was included in a study of human T cells and chemical hapten exposure. Overall study results and limits: Sensitization with DPC brought no change to TCRs above 1 in 1000 in frequency.

Unique molecular identifiers were affixed to discrete cDNA molecules within the library. Original processing notes: Samples had a median of about 95,000 TCRs, ranging 23,224 to 690,600. One entry per CDR3 protein results from TCRdb running MiXCR on the RACE reads. TCRdb's processing, not the study's, gives the V and J calls here. The sample holds over 100,000 distinct CDR3 sequences, roughly 9.5% seen once. From germline, CDR1 is SNHLY and CDR2 FYNNEI. The CDR3 sequence is 13 residues long. Deletions cut 6 bases from V and 7 bases from J, with 13 bases between. The time point here: healthy volunteer bleed at 2 weeks. Unfractionated whole blood was the source from which total RNA was extracted.

The rearrangement joins TRBV2 to TRBJ1-5; possibly TRBD1 for D (6 bases). The sequenced sample was whole blood. The sequence was collected from a male donor in good health. Some clones in this sample may be carry-over from other donors' samples. The CDR3 loop is CASRQQGNQPQHF. CDR3 nucleotides: TGTGCCAGCAGACAACAGGGAAACCAGCCCCAGCATTTT. The full variable domain, rest sourced from reference TRBV2 and TRBJ1-5, is EPEVTQTPSHQVTQMGQEVILRCVPISNHLYFYWYRQILGQKVEFLVSFYNNEISEKSEIFDDQFSVERPDGSNFTLKIRSTKLEDSAMYFCASRQQGNQPQHFGDGTRLSIL.